The sequence of this T cell receptor (beta chain) was determined in a study of shared clonotypes between healthy human individuals. Study-level information: Ranging from 18 to 49 in age, donors were a couple of women and a few men.

Naivety among CD8 cells was defined by CD45RO negativity and positive CCR7 selection, thereby excluding terminally differentiated effector memory CD45RA+ cells. The protocol was immunoSEQ multiplex PCR, while the TCRdb copy is restricted to in-frame clones and leaves out a portion. The sample contains about 2.2 million clones, 93% of which appear only once. Study-wide points: Memory subsets had estimated richness that was generally smaller than that of naive subsets.

A word on this clone: Its target is unknown.

The CDR3 is 17 amino acids. Trimming removed 0 bases from V and 3 bases from J, with 18 bases in between. Per germline, CDR1 SGDLS and CDR2 YYNGEE. Source material: naive CD8+ T cells from PBMCs. V and J are TRBV9 and TRBJ1-1, with D unclear. The sequence came from a man aged 18 to 35 in good health. Some clones in this sample may be carry-over from other donors' samples. The chain's CDR3 is CASSVAPSLPPHTEAFF. As DNA, the CDR3 is TGTGCCAGCAGCGTAGCCCCGAGCTTGCCCCCTCACACTGAAGCTTTCTTT.